One sample yielded the 22 T cell receptor beta chains listed below, sequenced in a study of blood T cells in healthy people across ages. The authors ran a second PCR of roughly 6 to 12 cycles using a sample-barcoded 5' primer and a J-beta primer mix. Each CDR3 protein is one row after TCRdb ran MiXCR on the 5' RACE reads. Here the sample spans around 1,500,000 distinct CDR3 sequences, roughly 28% being singletons. Specimen: blood. The source is a woman aged 25-40 years in good health.

This clonotype showed up just once. The genes are TRBV7-9 and TRBJ1-1; no clear D. Per germline, CDR1 SEHNR and CDR2 FQNEAQ (reference sequence). The CDR3 has 13 amino acids. Trimming took 5 bases from V and 3 from J, leaving 10 bases between them. The chain's CDR3 is CASSPPQYTEAFF. The CDR3 DNA follows: TGTGCCAGCAGCCCCCCGCAGTACACTGAAGCTTTCTTT. The full variable domain, rest sourced from reference TRBV7-9 and TRBJ1-1, is DTGVSQNPRHKITKRGQNVTFRCDPISEHNRLYWYRQTLGQGPEFLTYFQNEAQLEKSRLLSDRFSAERPKGSFSTLEIQRTEQGDSAMYLCASSPPQYTEAFFGQGTRLTVV.

This clonotype showed up just a few times. This chain connects TRBV20-1 to TRBJ1-4; 10 bases are shared with TRBD1. Germline lookup yields CDR1 DFQATT and CDR2 SNEGSKA (reference sequence). J lost 6 bases, V lost 5 bases, and 0 bases had no gene match. The CDR3 is 12 amino acids. CDR3 DNA sequence: TGCAGTGCTGGACAGGGGGATGAAAAACTGTTTTTT. Encoded protein: CSAGQGDEKLFF.

This clonotype was picked up many times. The chain links TRBV20-1 to TRBJ1-1; 8 bases align to TRBD1. With 0 bases clipped from V and 3 bases from J, the junction kept 0 bases outside the gene matches. Germline assignment: CDR1 DFQATT and CDR2 SNEGSKA (reference sequence). This CDR3 is built from 13 residues. The chain's CDR3 is CSARDRGHTEAFF. The CDR3 region has the DNA TGCAGTGCTAGAGACAGGGGGCACACTGAAGCTTTCTTT.

This clonotype showed up many times. The chain combines TRBV29-1 with TRBJ2-5, with D unclear. CDR3 size: 12 residues. Germline loops: CDR1 SQVTM, CDR2 ANQGSEA. Trimming left V 2 bases short and J 2 bases short, with 6 bases between. CDR3 protein: CSVEKGQETQYF. CDR3 DNA: TGCAGCGTTGAAAAAGGGCAAGAGACCCAGTACTTC.

This sequence joins TRBV10-2 and TRBJ1-1, with D unresolved. This CDR3 is 12 amino acids long. Germline lookup yields CDR1 WSHSY and CDR2 SAAADI. V shed 6 bases and J shed 2 bases, with 7 bases lying between them. The CDR3 nucleotides are TGCGCCAGCAGGGATTATAACACTGAAGCTTTCTTT. Its protein is CASRDYNTEAFF.

This clonotype showed up just once. The junction departs from germline at one end; a sequencing error may be responsible. The chain is built from TRBV12-3 or TRBV12-4 and TRBJ2-3; possibly TRBD1 for D (6 bases). CDR3 length equals 15 residues. For the CDR3, the DNA is TGTGCCAGCACCCGTGGGGGCCCTAGCACAGATGCGCAGTATTTT. This sequence encodes CASTRGGPSTDAQYF.

In this sample, this clonotype turned up many times. The V and J genes are TRBV7-2 and TRBJ2-7, with 12 bases aligning to TRBD2. This CDR3 has 14 residues. Looked up from germline, CDR1 is SGHTA and CDR2 is FQGNSA. With 3 bases clipped from V and 6 bases from J, the junction kept 3 bases outside the gene matches. The CDR3 DNA sequence: TGTGCCAGCAGCTTCACGGGACTAGCGGGCGAGCAGTACTTC. This sequence encodes CASSFTGLAGEQYF. Full variable domain (outside the CDR3, taken from reference TRBV7-2 and TRBJ2-7): GAGVSQSPSNKVTEKGKDVELRCDPISGHTALYWYRQSLGQGLEFLIYFQGNSAPDKSGLPSDRFSAERTGGSVSTLTIQRTQQEDSAVYLCASSFTGLAGEQYFGPGTRLTVT.

The chain carries TRBV10-1 and TRBJ2-2; no reliable D call. The CDR3 extends over 12 amino acids. The germline V and J ends were trimmed by 3 bases and 6 bases, with 5 bases remaining between them. CDR1 WNHNN and CDR2 SYGVQD come from the germline V gene (reference sequence). The CDR3, as DNA: TGCGCCAGCAGTGATGGTTCCGGGGAGCTGTTTTTT. Translating it yields CASSDGSGELFF.

This clonotype has a handful of counts. The DNA of the CDR3 is TGTGCCAGCAGTTACCGCGACCTGACTAGCGGGGAGTACCAAGAGACCCAGTACTTC. It is translated as CASSYRDLTSGEYQETQYF. The chain combines TRBV6-5 with TRBJ2-5, with 11 bases identical to TRBD2. Germline CDR1 is MNHEY and CDR2 is SVGAGI. V trimming: 2 bases; J trimming: 0 bases; junction bases outside the gene matches: 11. This CDR3 has 19 amino acids.

This clonotype has ten or more counts. V and J are TRBV29-1 and TRBJ1-2, with D unresolved. Germline CDR1 reads SQVTM; CDR2 reads ANQGSEA. Trimming took off 6 bases at V and 0 bases at J, with 14 bases between the two ends. CDR3 length equals 14 residues. CDR3 DNA sequence: TGCAGCGTCCGACCGAGCCTGGCTAACTATGGCTACACCTTC. This codes for CSVRPSLANYGYTF.

This clonotype has a handful of counts. The V gene is TRBV7-2, the J gene TRBJ2-7, with D perhaps TRBD2 (5 bases). The germline CDR1 and CDR2 sequences are SGHTA and FQGNSA. The germline V and J ends were trimmed by 5 bases and 0 bases, with 11 bases remaining between them. CDR3 length equals 14 residues. CDR3 amino acids: CASSRDAGSYEQYF. In DNA form, the CDR3 reads TGTGCCAGCAGCCGGGATGCGGGCTCCTACGAGCAGTACTTC.

This clonotype showed up just a few times. The V call is TRBV6-1, the J call TRBJ2-5; D unresolved. The ends were cut back, 1 base at V and 5 bases at J, with 8 bases in the middle. CDR1 and CDR2 (germline): MNHNS, SASEGT. This CDR3 is built from 13 residues. CDR3 sequence (DNA): TGTGCCAGCAGTGAAGGCAAATTGGAGACCCAGTACTTC. Translation gives CASSEGKLETQYF.

A remark on this clonotype: One base away lies a much larger clone, so this may be a sequencing read error. The chain recombines TRBV29-1 with TRBJ2-1, with 7 bases identical to TRBD2. This CDR3 is 14 amino acids long. Germline V gives CDR1 SQVTM, CDR2 ANQGSEA. The trim removed 3 bases at V and 10 bases at J, leaving 12 bases unmatched. CDR3 nucleotide sequence: TGCAGCGTTGAGGCTAGCGGCCATCCCTACGAGCAGTTCTTC. This codes for CSVEASGHPYEQFF.

Turning to this clonotype: This clone may be a read error of a much larger clone one base away. This rearrangement joins TRBV7-6 to TRBJ2-5; TRBD1 agrees at 7 bases. TRBJ2-7 explains the end of the DNA better; the J call may be wrong. The germline V gene encodes CDR1 SGHVS and CDR2 FNYEAQ. The length of the CDR3 is 14 residues. The CDR3 region has the DNA TGTGCCGGCAGTCCTACAGGGGATACCTACGAGCAGTACTTC. Translating it yields CAGSPTGDTYEQYF.

Turning to this clonotype: One end of the junction is discordant with germline, which a read error may explain. The chain carries TRBV12-3 or TRBV12-4 and TRBJ2-3; 12 nucleotides line up with TRBD2. CDR3 length: 16 residues. The DNA of the CDR3 is TGTGCCGGCAGCCCGGGACTAGCGGGCAACACAGATACGCAGTATTTT. It yields the protein CAGSPGLAGNTDTQYF.

In its sample, this clonotype was seen many times. The genes are TRBV7-2 and TRBJ2-1; D could derive from TRBD1 or TRBD2 (5 bases each). The germline CDR1 and CDR2 sequences are SGHTA and FQGNSA. Trimming took 4 bases from V and 9 from J, leaving 19 bases between them. The CDR3 extends over 15 amino acids. CDR3 nucleotide sequence: TGTGCCAGCAGCTCCCGGGACCTTCGGTCCGGTGAGCAGTTCTTC. Amino acids: CASSSRDLRSGEQFF. Full variable domain (missing parts from reference TRBV7-2 and TRBJ2-1): GAGVSQSPSNKVTEKGKDVELRCDPISGHTALYWYRQSLGQGLEFLIYFQGNSAPDKSGLPSDRFSAERTGGSVSTLTIQRTQQEDSAVYLCASSSRDLRSGEQFFGPGTRLTVL.

The V gene is TRBV27, the J gene TRBJ2-2; tentatively, D is TRBD2 (5 bases). The CDR3 has 14 residues. The V end lost 5 bases, the J end lost 5 bases, and 12 bases lay between the germline ends. CDR1 and CDR2 from the germline V gene are MNHEY and SMNVEV (reference sequence). The CDR3 loop reads CASSIRAGTGELFF. The CDR3 DNA reads as TGTGCCAGCAGTATTAGGGCGGGTACCGGGGAGCTGTTTTTT.

Worth noting for this clonotype: Sequence at one end of the junction differs from germline and may be a read error. The gene calls are TRBV7-2 and TRBJ2-3; possible D gene TRBD1, 6 bases. This CDR3 is 15 amino acids long. Germline V lookup: CDR1 SGHTA, CDR2 FQGNSA. The CDR3 bases are TGTGCCAGCAGTTTAGGGGGAGTGAACACAGATACGCAGTATTTT. Translation gives CASSLGGVNTDTQYF.

The V call is TRBV6-5, the J call TRBJ1-1; D is undetermined. This CDR3 is 15 amino acids long. V lost 6 bases and J 1 base, leaving 15 bases between the germline ends. Germline CDR1 is MNHEY and CDR2 is SVGAGI. The CDR3 spells CASSRGFKGNTEAFF. The CDR3 DNA is TGTGCCAGCAGCCGGGGATTTAAGGGGAACACTGAAGCTTTCTTT.

Turning to this clonotype: A clone one base away is much larger, so this may be a read error. This chain uses TRBV15 with TRBJ2-3; D possibly corresponds to TRBD2 (6 bases). The V gene's germline CDR1 is LNHNV and CDR2 YYDKDF (reference sequence). The CDR3 runs to 14 residues. V shed 3 bases and J shed 1 base, with 8 bases lying between them. In DNA form, the CDR3 reads TGTGCCACCAGCAGTGGGGAGGGCACAGATACGCAGTATTTT. This gives the protein CATSSGEGTDTQYF.

This clonotype was observed a few times. The CDR3 DNA sequence: TGCAGTGCTAGGGCTAGCGGAGACAATGAGCAGTTCTTC. Protein sequence: CSARASGDNEQFF. The rearrangement links TRBV20-1 to TRBJ2-1, with TRBD2 identical over 7 bases. From germline, CDR1 is DFQATT and CDR2 SNEGSKA (reference sequence). The CDR3 spans 13 residues. J was trimmed by 5 bases and V by 3 bases; bases with no gene match: 4.

Only a few counts were recorded for this clonotype. V gene TRBV20-1 combines with J gene TRBJ1-1, with D uncertain. V lost 4 bases and J lost 7, with 16 bases in between. CDR3 length: 13 amino acids. Germline-derived CDR1 and CDR2 are DFQATT and SNEGSKA (reference sequence). The CDR3 sequence is CSAKAPGMGEAFF. CDR3 DNA sequence: TGCAGTGCTAAGGCTCCGGGGATGGGTGAAGCTTTCTTT.